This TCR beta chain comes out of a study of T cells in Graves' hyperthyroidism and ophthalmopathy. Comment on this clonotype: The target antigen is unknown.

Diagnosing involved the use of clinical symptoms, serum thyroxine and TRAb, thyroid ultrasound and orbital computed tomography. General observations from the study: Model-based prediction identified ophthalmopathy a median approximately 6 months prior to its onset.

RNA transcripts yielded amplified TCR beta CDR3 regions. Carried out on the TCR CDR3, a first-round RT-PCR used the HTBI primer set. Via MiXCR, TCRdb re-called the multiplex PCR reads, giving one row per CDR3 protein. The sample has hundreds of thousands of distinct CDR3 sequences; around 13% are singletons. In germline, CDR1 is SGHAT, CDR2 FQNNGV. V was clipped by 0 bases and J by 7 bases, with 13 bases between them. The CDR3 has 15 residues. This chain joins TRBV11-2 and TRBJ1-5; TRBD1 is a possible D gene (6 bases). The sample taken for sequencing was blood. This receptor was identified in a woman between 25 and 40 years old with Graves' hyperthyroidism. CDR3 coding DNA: TGTGCCAGCAGCTTAGATAGGGGGACGGGCCAGCCCCAGCATTTT. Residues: CASSLDRGTGQPQHF.